Sequencing of this T cell receptor (beta chain) was carried out in a study of CD8 T cells in ankylosing spondylitis. One entry per CDR3 protein results from TCRdb running MiXCR on the 5' RACE reads. This table holds fewer than 450,000 distinct CDR3 sequences, roughly a sixth found once. Notes on the study in general: Ankylosing spondylitis blood appeared to carry a characteristic TCR beta motif of several highly homologous variants. Researchers reportedly found disease-linked clones significantly enriched in matched ankylosing spondylitis synovial fluid.

In this sample, this clonotype turned up many times. Its antigen is not identified. The origin of this receptor is a male donor with ankylosing spondylitis. Specimen: blood, either unsorted or a sorted T cell fraction (not recorded which).

CDR3 nucleotides: TGTGCCAGCAGCCCTACGCCCGAGGAAGCGGAGTTCTTC. This sequence encodes CASSPTPEEAEFF. This chain uses TRBV5-5 with TRBJ2-1, with D possibly being TRBD2 (5 bases). Germline V gives CDR1 SGHKS, CDR2 YYEKEE (reference sequence). CDR3 length: 13 amino acids. V was cut by 4 bases and J by 14 bases, with 19 bases left in between.